The 10 T cell receptor beta chains presented below share a single source sample, sequenced in a study of T cell repertoires in cytomegalovirus infection. Their recognized antigens are unknown. TCRdb used MiXCR to reprocess the reads, holding one entry per CDR3 protein. The sample carries 700,000 to 900,000 distinct CDR3 sequences, 25% to 35% recorded once. This sample comprised cultured CD8+ T cells from PBMCs, obtained from culture after CMV antigen stimulation. The receptors originated from a human donor in good health (CMV status not recorded). Some clones in this sample may be carry-over from other donors' samples.

This chain links TRBV9 with TRBJ1-1; 8 bases are a match to TRBD1. The trim removed 2 bases at V and 0 bases at J, leaving 3 bases unmatched. CDR3 length: 15 amino acids. Per the germline V gene, CDR1 is SGDLS and CDR2 is YYNGEE. CDR3 amino acids: CASSVRTGLNTEAFF. CDR3 nucleotides: TGTGCCAGCAGCGTCCGGACAGGGCTGAACACTGAAGCTTTCTTT.

This clonotype was detected many times. This chain links TRBV7-2 with TRBJ2-5; possible D gene TRBD1, 5 bases. The length of the CDR3 is 15 residues. With 4 bases removed from V and 5 bases from J, the gap between germline ends came to 17 bases. Germline CDR1 is SGHTA and CDR2 is FQGNSA. The chain's CDR3 is CASSSRGQFSETQYF. The DNA for the CDR3 is TGTGCCAGCAGCTCTAGGGGCCAATTTTCGGAGACCCAGTACTTC.

The chain is built from TRBV18 and TRBJ2-7, with 10 nucleotides matching TRBD1. The CDR3 consists of 16 residues. With V trimmed by 3 bases and J by 0 bases, 5 bases remained unmatched. Germline CDR1 and CDR2: KGHSH and LQKENI. The CDR3 protein is CASSPGGTGASYEQYV. Here the CDR3 DNA reads TGTGCCAGCTCACCCGGAGGGACAGGGGCCTCCTACGAGCAGTACGTC.

This clonotype was recorded at least ten times. The rearrangement joins TRBV7-8 to TRBJ2-5; 10 nucleotides line up with TRBD2. The J segment lost 2 bases and the V segment lost 5 bases, leaving 2 bases of the junction unmatched. The CDR3 is made up of 14 amino acids. Germline CDR1 and CDR2: SGHVS and FQNEAQ. CDR3 protein: CASSLLAGQETQYF. The CDR3 DNA reads as TGTGCCAGCAGCCTACTAGCGGGGCAAGAGACCCAGTACTTC.

The sample holds many counts of this clonotype. The rearrangement links TRBV7-2 to TRBJ2-3, with D hard to call. The germline CDR1 and CDR2 sequences are SGHTA and FQGNSA. The CDR3 is made up of 15 amino acids. Trimming left V 5 bases short and J 0 bases short, with 12 bases between. The CDR3 sequence is CASSHPGSSTDTQYF. DNA of the CDR3: TGTGCCAGCAGCCACCCGGGTTCTAGCACAGATACGCAGTATTTT.

This clonotype was observed a handful of times. A much larger clone lies one base from this, so it may be a read error. V usage is TRBV2 and J usage is TRBJ1-1; D is unclear. Looked up from germline, CDR1 is SNHLY and CDR2 is FYNNEI. The CDR3 extends over 11 amino acids. Deletions cut 6 bases from V and 6 bases from J, with 8 bases between. The CDR3 here is CASRPGAEAFF. The DNA for the CDR3 is TGTGCCAGCAGACCCGGAGCTGAAGCTTTCTTT.

This clonotype showed up just a few times. V usage is TRBV5-4 and J usage is TRBJ2-3, with 10 bases that match TRBD2. V shed 2 bases and J 0 bases; nucleotides not matched to a gene: 12. CDR1 SGHNT and CDR2 YYREEE come from the germline V gene (reference sequence). The CDR3 is 19 amino acids. DNA for the CDR3: TGTGCCAGCAGCTTCTCTCTAGCGGGGGCCCTTCTTAGCACAGATACGCAGTATTTT. It specifies CASSFSLAGALLSTDTQYF.

This chain uses TRBV20-1 with TRBJ2-1, with TRBD2 matching over 13 bases. Trimming took 3 bases from V and 10 from J; bases not matched to a gene: 6. Germline CDR1 is DFQATT and CDR2 is SNEGSKA (reference sequence). The CDR3 is made up of 14 amino acids. This chain's CDR3 is CSASTSGGAKEQFF. The CDR3 DNA is TGCAGTGCTAGTACTAGCGGGGGGGCCAAGGAGCAGTTCTTC.

The chain carries TRBV5-6 and TRBJ1-1, with a weak D call TRBD1 (5 bases). Between the trimmed V and J ends, which lost 7 bases and 3 bases, there was a span of 19 bases. CDR1 SGHDT and CDR2 YYEEEE come from the germline V gene. This CDR3 has 15 residues. CDR3 sequence: CASEEGPNSYTEAFF. The CDR3 bases are TGTGCCAGCGAAGAGGGGCCGAACAGCTACACTGAAGCTTTCTTT.

This chain links TRBV6-6 with TRBJ1-4, with TRBD1 matching over 7 bases. The germline V gene encodes CDR1 MNHNY and CDR2 SVGAGI (reference sequence). J lost 5 bases, V lost 5 bases, and 5 bases had no gene match. CDR3 length: 14 residues. CDR3 loop: CASSPDRKNEKLFF. CDR3 nucleotides: TGTGCCAGCAGTCCGGACAGGAAAAATGAAAAACTGTTTTTT.